The entry below gives a single TCR beta chain sequence along with its context. The data belong to a study of control samples from healthy donors and cancer patients. Data came from immunoSEQ multiplex PCR; TCRdb stores just in-frame clones and leaves some out. The profile covers roughly 59,000 clones, with 92% appearing a single time and 1.7% taken by the ten largest. V gave up 11 bases and J gave up 2 bases, with 15 bases separating them. Germline CDR1 and CDR2: KGHSH and LQKENI. The CDR3 contains 14 residues. Sample: PBMCs. The sequence was collected from a man aged 40-55 years with colorectal cancer. The rearrangement uses TRBV18 and TRBJ2-2; D may be TRBD1 (6 bases). The CDR3 region has the DNA TGTGCCTCACCTCAAGGGGGAAACACCGGGGAGCTGTTTTTT. It encodes CASPQGGNTGELFF.